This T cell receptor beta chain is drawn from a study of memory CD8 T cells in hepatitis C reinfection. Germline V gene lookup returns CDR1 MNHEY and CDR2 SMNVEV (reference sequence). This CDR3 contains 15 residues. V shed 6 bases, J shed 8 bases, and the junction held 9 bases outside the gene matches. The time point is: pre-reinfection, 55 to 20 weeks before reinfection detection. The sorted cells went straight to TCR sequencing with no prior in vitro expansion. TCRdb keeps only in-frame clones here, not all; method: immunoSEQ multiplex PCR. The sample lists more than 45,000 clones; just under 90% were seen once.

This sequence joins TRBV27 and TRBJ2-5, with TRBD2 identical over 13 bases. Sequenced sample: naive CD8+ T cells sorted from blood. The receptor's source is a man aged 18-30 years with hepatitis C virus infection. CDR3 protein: CASSWTSGSSPTQYF. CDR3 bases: TGTGCCAGCAGCTGGACTAGCGGGAGTTCACCCACCCAGTACTTC.